The entry that follows covers one TCR beta chain sequence. Its cognate antigen is unknown. With 60 Vbeta and 13 Jbeta primers, the PCR was carried out. Sequencing was performed with immunoSEQ multiplex PCR; in TCRdb, only in-frame clones are kept and a portion is missing. The sample has approximately 150,000 clones; 79% are singletons. These data originate in a study of cytomegalovirus exposure and HLA in healthy donors. The wider study: An earlier analysis found some 100 million unique TCR beta sequences from approximately 190 million T cells. The study's findings and limits: According to an earlier analysis, most TCR beta V segments yielded productive rearrangements about 87% or about 30% of the time.

The donors, nominally healthy at sampling, likely had unrecorded immune exposures. The ends lost 5 bases at V and 5 bases at J; junction bases unmatched: 13. The CDR3 loop spans 17 amino acids. Germline loops: CDR1 MDHEN, CDR2 SYDVKM. The chain links TRBV28 to TRBJ2-5; 11 bases fit TRBD2. Specimen: PBMCs. The clonotype was recovered from a man in his forties or fifties in good health and CMV-seronegative. The CDR3 loop is CASSPGTSGLLAETQYF. CDR3 in DNA: TGTGCCAGCAGTCCAGGGACTAGCGGTCTTCTTGCGGAGACCCAGTACTTC.